This TCR beta chain was identified in a study of T cells after yellow fever vaccination. General study findings and limits: Abundant clonotypes from the bulk population could get into FACS-sorted repertoires as contaminants. Relatively few clonotypes were ones that appeared in both CD4 and CD8 compartments. The study found a weaker secondary response that peaked faster, day 5 versus 15.

The CDR3 extends over 19 amino acids. The J segment lost 6 bases and the V segment lost 0 bases, leaving 16 bases of the junction unmatched. From germline, CDR1 is SQVTM and CDR2 ANQGSEA. It was through 5'RACE template switching that TCR cDNA was made, with a universal primer site and UMIs added. TCRdb recomputed calls from the 5' RACE reads with MiXCR, one row per CDR3 protein. Of more than 350,000 distinct CDR3 sequences in the sample, around a tenth are singletons; the top ten hold roughly 18%. On this clonotype itself: Its antigen is still unknown.

The chain recombines TRBV29-1 with TRBJ2-3; TRBD1 matches 12 bases. The clonotype comes from a man between 18 and 35 years old who received the YFV17D yellow fever vaccine. Sequencing was performed on PBMCs, taken on the day of the first yellow fever vaccination. The CDR3 region is CSVEERAVAGQGAKDTQYF. CDR3 DNA sequence: TGCAGCGTTGAAGAAAGAGCTGTAGCGGGACAGGGGGCGAAGGATACGCAGTATTTT.